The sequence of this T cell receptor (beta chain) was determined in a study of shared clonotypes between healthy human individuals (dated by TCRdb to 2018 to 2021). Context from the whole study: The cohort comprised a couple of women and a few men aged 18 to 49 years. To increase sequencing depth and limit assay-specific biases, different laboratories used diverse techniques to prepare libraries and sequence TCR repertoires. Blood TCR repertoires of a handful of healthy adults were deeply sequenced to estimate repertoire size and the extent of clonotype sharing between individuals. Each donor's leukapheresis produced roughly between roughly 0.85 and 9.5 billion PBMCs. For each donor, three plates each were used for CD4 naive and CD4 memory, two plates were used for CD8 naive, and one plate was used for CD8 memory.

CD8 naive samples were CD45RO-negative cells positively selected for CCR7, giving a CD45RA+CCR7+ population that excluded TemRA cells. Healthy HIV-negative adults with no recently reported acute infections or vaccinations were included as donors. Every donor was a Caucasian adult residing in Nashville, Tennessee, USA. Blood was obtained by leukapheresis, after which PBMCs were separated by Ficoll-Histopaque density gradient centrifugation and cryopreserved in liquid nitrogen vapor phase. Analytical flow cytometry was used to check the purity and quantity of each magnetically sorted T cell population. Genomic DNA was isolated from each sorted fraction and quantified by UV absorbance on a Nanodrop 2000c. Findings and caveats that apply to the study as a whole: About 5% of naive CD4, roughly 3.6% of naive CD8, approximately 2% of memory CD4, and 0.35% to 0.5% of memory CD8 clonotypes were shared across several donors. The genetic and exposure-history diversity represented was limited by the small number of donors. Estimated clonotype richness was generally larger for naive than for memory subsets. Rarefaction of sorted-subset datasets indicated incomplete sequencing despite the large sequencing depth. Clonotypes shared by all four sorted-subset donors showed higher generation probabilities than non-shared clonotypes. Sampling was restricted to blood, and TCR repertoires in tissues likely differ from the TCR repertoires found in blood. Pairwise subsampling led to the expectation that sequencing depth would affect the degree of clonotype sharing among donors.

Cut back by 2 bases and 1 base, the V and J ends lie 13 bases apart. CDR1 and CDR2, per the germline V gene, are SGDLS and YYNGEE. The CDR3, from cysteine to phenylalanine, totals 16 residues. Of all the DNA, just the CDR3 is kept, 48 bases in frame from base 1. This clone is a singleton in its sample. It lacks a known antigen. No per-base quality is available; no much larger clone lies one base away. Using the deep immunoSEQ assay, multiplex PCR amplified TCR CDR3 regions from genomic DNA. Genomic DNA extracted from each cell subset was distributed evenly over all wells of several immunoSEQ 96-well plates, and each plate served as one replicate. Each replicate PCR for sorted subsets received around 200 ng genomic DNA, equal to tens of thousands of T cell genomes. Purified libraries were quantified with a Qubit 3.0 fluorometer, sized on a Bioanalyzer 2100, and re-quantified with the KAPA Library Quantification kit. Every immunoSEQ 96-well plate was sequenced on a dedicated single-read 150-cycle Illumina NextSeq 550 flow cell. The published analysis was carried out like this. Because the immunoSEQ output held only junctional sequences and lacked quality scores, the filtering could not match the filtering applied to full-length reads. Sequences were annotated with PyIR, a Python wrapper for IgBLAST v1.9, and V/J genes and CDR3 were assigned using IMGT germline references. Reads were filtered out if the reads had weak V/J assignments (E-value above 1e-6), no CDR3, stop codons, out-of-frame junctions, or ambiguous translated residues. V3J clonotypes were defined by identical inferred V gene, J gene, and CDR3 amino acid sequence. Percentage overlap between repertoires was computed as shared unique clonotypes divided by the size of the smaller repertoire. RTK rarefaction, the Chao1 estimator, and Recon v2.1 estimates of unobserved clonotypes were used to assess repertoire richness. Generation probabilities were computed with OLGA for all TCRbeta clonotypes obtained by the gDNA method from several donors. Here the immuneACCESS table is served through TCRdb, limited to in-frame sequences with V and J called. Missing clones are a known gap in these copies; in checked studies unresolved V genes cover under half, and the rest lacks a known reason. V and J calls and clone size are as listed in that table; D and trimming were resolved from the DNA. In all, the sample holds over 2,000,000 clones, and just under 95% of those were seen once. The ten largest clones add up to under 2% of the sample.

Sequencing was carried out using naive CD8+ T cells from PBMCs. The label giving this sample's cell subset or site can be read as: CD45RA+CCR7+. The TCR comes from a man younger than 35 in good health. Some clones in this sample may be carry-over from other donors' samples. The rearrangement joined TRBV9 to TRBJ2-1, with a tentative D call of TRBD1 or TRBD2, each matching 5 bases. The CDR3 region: CASSVYVGESYNEQFF. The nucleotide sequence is TGTGCCAGCAGCGTTTACGTGGGGGAATCCTACAATGAGCAGTTCTTC. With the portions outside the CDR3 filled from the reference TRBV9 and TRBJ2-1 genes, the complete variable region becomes DSGVTQTPKHLITATGQRVTLRCSPRSGDLSVYWYQQSLDQGLQFLIQYYNGEERAKGNILERFSAQQFPDLHSELNLSSLELGDSALYFCASSVYVGESYNEQFFGPGTRLTVL.